This TCR beta chain was retrieved from a study of T cell repertoires in cytomegalovirus infection. TCRdb itself ran the reads through MiXCR, one entry per CDR3 protein. The sample lists about 530,000 distinct CDR3 sequences; about 30% were seen once. This CDR3 contains 14 residues. V was pared by 5 bases and J by 0 bases, with 9 bases between. The germline gives CDR1 LNHNV, CDR2 YYDKDF (reference sequence). Sequenced material: PBMCs. This receptor was obtained from a human donor in good health (CMV status not recorded). Some clones in this sample may be carry-over from other donors' samples. V and J are TRBV15 and TRBJ2-3; no clear D gene. The CDR3 bases are TGTGCCACCAGCTTGCTAACTAGCACAGATACGCAGTATTTT. Its translation is CATSLLTSTDTQYF.